This T cell receptor (beta chain) was profiled in a study of beta chain features in type 1 diabetes. Study observations and caveats: Moderate but significant shortening of TCRB CDR3s was recorded in all four CD4+ subsets from Type 1 diabetes patients. The naive, central memory and Treg TCRB repertoires of patients appeared to be more similar to one another than those of healthy donors. Among type 1 diabetes patients, VDJ junctions had fewer insertions and more deletions.

All of the isolated RNA was reverse transcribed, so expressed TCRB transcripts were sequenced. Only in-frame clones appear in the TCRdb table, and some are missing; sequencing was by immunoSEQ multiplex PCR. The sample contains 200,000 to 250,000 clones, approximately 14% of which appear only once. Germline lookup yields CDR1 GTSNPN and CDR2 SVGIG (reference sequence). CDR3 length: 13 amino acids. The V and J ends lost 8 bases and 10 bases, in that order; junction bases with no gene match: 9. Details on this clone: No antigen is known for it.

V usage is TRBV30 and J usage is TRBJ2-1; 12 positions agree with TRBD2. What was sequenced was naive CD4+ T cells from blood. The sequence derives from a man aged 25-40 years with type 1 diabetes. In DNA, the CDR3 is TGTGCCGGGGCACTAGCGGGGGGCAGCGAGCAGTTCTTC. It translates to CAGALAGGSEQFF.